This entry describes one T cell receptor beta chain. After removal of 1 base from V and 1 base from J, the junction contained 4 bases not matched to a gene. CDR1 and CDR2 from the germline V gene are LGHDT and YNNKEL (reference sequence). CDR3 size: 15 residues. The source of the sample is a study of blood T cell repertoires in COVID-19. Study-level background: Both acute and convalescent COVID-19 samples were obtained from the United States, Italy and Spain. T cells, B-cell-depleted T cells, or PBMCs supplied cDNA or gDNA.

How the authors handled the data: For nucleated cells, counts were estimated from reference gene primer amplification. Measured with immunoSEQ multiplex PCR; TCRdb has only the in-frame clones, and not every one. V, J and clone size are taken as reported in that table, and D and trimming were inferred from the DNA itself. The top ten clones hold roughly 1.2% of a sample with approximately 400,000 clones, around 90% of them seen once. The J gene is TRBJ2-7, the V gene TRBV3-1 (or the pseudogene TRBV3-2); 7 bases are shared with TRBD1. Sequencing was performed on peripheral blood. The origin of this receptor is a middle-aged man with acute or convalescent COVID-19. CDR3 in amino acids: CASSQAPGQSYEQYF. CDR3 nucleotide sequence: TGTGCCAGCAGCCAAGCTCCGGGACAGTCCTACGAGCAGTACTTC.